This TCR beta chain was captured by sequencing in a study of human T cells and chemical hapten exposure. Study overall: An area of 2 cm by 2 cm on upper inner arm skin received 2% DPC for sensitization. Variability of per-sample TCR yields stemmed mainly from small differences in pooled library volume.

Whole-study results and caveats: Donors in the study had alopecia, meaning their immune response may differ from healthy people's.

One entry per CDR3 protein results from TCRdb running MiXCR on the RACE reads. The sample contains 35,000 to 50,000 distinct CDR3 sequences, about 8.9% of which appear only once. This clonotype has at least ten counts. The antigen remains unidentified. There are 14 residues in the CDR3. J lost 4 bases, V lost 3 bases, and 4 bases had no gene match. CDR1 GTSNPN and CDR2 SVGIG come from the germline V gene (reference sequence). Time point denoted: patch test 2, 6 weeks after DPC sensitization. Treatment meaning: therapeutic diphenylcyclopropenone sensitization with weekly scalp DPC. Participating donors were patients with alopecia, aged 18 to 70 years, considered appropriate candidates for DPC.

This TCR derives from a middle-aged woman with alopecia areata. Some clones in this sample may be carry-over from other donors' samples. Material: whole blood, obtained in connection with sensitization to the hapten diphenylcyclopropenone (DPC). This sequence joins TRBV30 and TRBJ1-5, with 9 bases that match TRBD1. In DNA form, the CDR3 reads TGTGCCTGGAGCATCGGGACAGGGAATCAGCCCCAGCATTTT. This translates into CAWSIGTGNQPQHF.